This TCR beta chain comes out of a study of blood T cell repertoires in COVID-19. The overall study: Material from acute and convalescent COVID-19 was sourced from the United States, Italy and Spain. PBMCs, B-cell-depleted T cells, or T cells were the source of the cDNA or gDNA that made up the material.

As handled by the study authors: Amplification with reference gene primers provided the estimates of nucleated cell counts. Clones were sequenced by immunoSEQ multiplex PCR, and TCRdb holds only the in-frame ones, with some missing. For V, J and clone size, that table is used; D and trimming come from the DNA. The sample consists of about 160,000 clones, 90% to 95% of them appearing once. Germline V gives CDR1 SGHVS, CDR2 FNYEAQ. This CDR3 contains 18 residues. V was cut by 1 base and J by 1 base, with 14 bases left in between. Sequencing was carried out using peripheral blood. This TCR came from a woman aged 50 to 60 with acute or convalescent COVID-19. V usage is TRBV7-6 and J usage is TRBJ2-6, with D perhaps matching TRBD2 (6 bases). The CDR3 loop reads CASSLGVGGFSGANVLTF. As DNA, the CDR3 is TGTGCCAGCAGCTTAGGCGTGGGGGGTTTTTCTGGGGCCAACGTCCTGACTTTC.